A single sample is the source of the 30 T cell receptor beta chains below, sequenced in a study of blood T cell repertoires in COVID-19. The data were produced by immunoSEQ multiplex PCR, yet TCRdb's version contains in-frame clones alone and is incomplete. Here the sample spans 200,000 or so clones, 65% to 85% being singletons. Input material: peripheral blood. The receptor set was obtained from a man between 60 and 75 years old with active or convalescent COVID-19.

This chain links TRBV27 with TRBJ2-7, with D possibly matching TRBD1 (6 bases). Germline values: CDR1 MNHEY, CDR2 SMNVEV (reference sequence). The CDR3 runs 12 residues. The ends were cut back, 4 bases at V and 5 bases at J, with 9 bases in the middle. CDR3 sequence reads: CASSSTGNEQYF. DNA for the CDR3: TGTGCCAGCAGTTCCACAGGGAACGAGCAGTACTTC.

This sequence joins TRBV27 and TRBJ2-2; D perhaps matches TRBD2 (6 bases). The CDR3 consists of 14 residues. Trimming took 3 bases from V and 3 from J, leaving 8 bases between them. The germline CDR1 and CDR2 sequences are MNHEY and SMNVEV (reference sequence). The CDR3 DNA sequence: TGTGCCAGCAGTTTGAAGCGGGACACCGGGGAGCTGTTTTTT. This encodes CASSLKRDTGELFF.

The V call is TRBV10-3, the J call TRBJ2-4, with D tentatively TRBD2 (5 bases). There are 13 residues in the CDR3. Germline values: CDR1 ENHRY, CDR2 SYGVKD. V was cut by 6 bases and J by 1 base, with 7 bases left in between. The CDR3 region is CAISGIAKNIQYF. CDR3 coding DNA: TGTGCCATCAGCGGGATTGCCAAAAACATTCAGTACTTC.

The chain combines TRBV10-3 with TRBJ2-7; TRBD2 aligns across 11 bases. Trimming removed 3 bases from V and 3 bases from J; junction bases left unmatched: 16. The germline V gene encodes CDR1 ENHRY and CDR2 SYGVKD. The CDR3 contains 19 residues. In DNA form, the CDR3 reads TGTGCCATCAGTGACTCTAGCGGGAGGACAACTGGGCTTTTCTACGAGCAGTACTTC. Its translation is CAISDSSGRTTGLFYEQYF.

This chain links TRBV7-2 with TRBJ2-1, with 12 bases aligning to TRBD1. In germline, CDR1 is SGHTA, CDR2 FQGNSA. Trimming took 8 bases from V and 12 from J; bases not matched to a gene: 14. The CDR3 consists of 15 residues. The CDR3 DNA reads TGTGCCAGCGGAGACCGGGACAGGGGGCAACTATCGCAGTTCTTC. The encoded protein is CASGDRDRGQLSQFF.

In this sample, this clone turned up once. V gene TRBV7-8 combines with J gene TRBJ2-1; 7 bases match TRBD1. Germline CDR1 is SGHVS and CDR2 is FQNEAQ. The V gene end was trimmed by 5 bases and the J gene end by 0 bases; junction bases not matched to a gene: 7. The CDR3 length is 16 residues. CDR3 in amino acids: CASSTVTGSSYNEQFF. DNA for the CDR3: TGTGCCAGCAGCACAGTGACAGGGAGCTCCTACAATGAGCAGTTCTTC.

This clone was picked up one time. V is TRBV28 and J is TRBJ1-4; D perhaps matches TRBD1 (6 bases). Germline V gene sequence: CDR1 MDHEN, CDR2 SYDVKM. The length of the CDR3 is 14 residues. The germline V and J ends were trimmed by 6 bases and 7 bases, with 15 bases remaining between them. CDR3 residues: CASSSTGEGEKLFF. In DNA, the CDR3 is TGTGCCAGCAGCTCGACAGGAGAAGGTGAAAAACTGTTTTTT. The full variable domain, rest sourced from reference TRBV28 and TRBJ1-4, is DVKVTQSSRYLVKRTGEKVFLECVQDMDHENMFWYRQDPGLGLRLIYFSYDVKMKEKGDIPEGYSVSREKKERFSLILESASTNQTSMYLCASSSTGEGEKLFFGSGTQLSVL.

V gene TRBV5-6 combines with J gene TRBJ2-5; TRBD1 might be the D (6 bases). CDR3 size: 14 residues. Germline-derived CDR1 and CDR2 are SGHDT and YYEEEE. V was pared by 1 base and J by 3 bases, with 10 bases between. The CDR3 bases are TGTGCCAGCAGCTTGCTGGGGGCGGAAGAGACCCAGTACTTC. Translating it yields CASSLLGAEETQYF.

V usage is TRBV4-1 and J usage is TRBJ2-7; D unclear. Germline lookup yields CDR1 MGHRA and CDR2 YSYEKL. The CDR3 length is 15 residues. Trimming removed 2 bases from V and 4 bases from J, with 15 bases in between. The CDR3 region is CASSQRLEATYEQYF. CDR3 nucleotide sequence: TGCGCCAGCAGCCAACGCCTCGAAGCCACTTACGAGCAGTACTTC.

In its sample, this clone was seen a few times. The rearrangement links TRBV18 to TRBJ1-3, with D perhaps TRBD1 (6 bases). V was cut by 6 bases and J by 0 bases, with 9 bases left in between. This CDR3 is 14 amino acids long. The germline V gene has CDR1 KGHSH and CDR2 LQKENI. CDR3 nucleotides: TGTGCCAGCTCCGGACAGCTCTCTGGAAACACCATATATTTT. Translation gives CASSGQLSGNTIYF.

This chain links TRBV6-2 or TRBV6-3 with TRBJ1-6; tentatively, D is TRBD1 (5 bases). V was clipped by 0 bases and J by 10 bases, with 13 bases between them. Germline V CDR1 and CDR2: MNHEY, SVGEGT. CDR3 length equals 15 residues. The CDR3 sequence is CASSYSQGIRSPLHF. Here the CDR3 DNA reads TGTGCCAGCAGTTACTCGCAGGGTATCCGATCACCCCTCCACTTT.

This clone was seen a few times. The CDR3 DNA is TGTGCCAGCAGCCCAAGGACTAGCGGGAGGTTGTATGAGCAGTTCTTC. The encoded protein is CASSPRTSGRLYEQFF. V gene TRBV7-9 combines with J gene TRBJ2-1, with TRBD2 matching over 14 bases. This CDR3 has 16 amino acids. V lost 5 bases to trimming and J lost 8 bases; unmatched junction nucleotides: 8. Germline CDR1 reads SEHNR; CDR2 reads FQNEAQ (reference sequence).

On this clone: The junction shows a germline mismatch at one end, possibly a read error. This chain connects TRBV28 to TRBJ2-2; TRBD2 is a possible D gene (6 bases). This CDR3 contains 16 residues. CDR1 and CDR2 (germline): MDHEN, SYDVKM. This CDR3 reads CASRVGGRGNAGELFF. The CDR3 nucleotides are TGTGCCAGCAGAGTTGGAGGCCGGGGGAACGCCGGGGAGCTGTTTTTT.

J is TRBJ2-1 and V is TRBV4-1, with 12 bases matching TRBD2. Per germline, CDR1 MGHRA and CDR2 YSYEKL. The CDR3 is 18 residues long. The V segment lost 0 bases and the J segment 3 bases; nucleotides outside the gene matches: 6. The CDR3, as DNA: TGCGCCAGCAGCCAAGATCTCGGACTAGCGGGGATCTACAATGAGCAGTTCTTC. It codes for CASSQDLGLAGIYNEQFF.

V is TRBV28 and J is TRBJ2-1; 13 bases match TRBD2. V shed 4 bases and J 7 bases; nucleotides not matched to a gene: 4. The germline CDR1 and CDR2 sequences are MDHEN and SYDVKM. The CDR3 is 15 residues long. The CDR3 coding sequence is TGTGCCAGCAGTTCCCCGGGACTAGCGGGAAATGAGCAGTTCTTC. It translates to CASSSPGLAGNEQFF.

The chain couples TRBV5-1 to TRBJ1-1; D perhaps matches TRBD1 (5 bases). This CDR3 has 14 amino acids. The V gene's germline CDR1 is SGHRS and CDR2 YFSETQ. V was pared by 2 bases and J by 3 bases, with 11 bases between. The DNA of the CDR3 is TGCGCCAGCAGCTTCAGGGCCCGAGACACTGAAGCTTTCTTT. This gives the protein CASSFRARDTEAFF.

This clone has more than one count but fewer than ten. J is TRBJ1-1 and V is TRBV29-1; perhaps TRBD1 as D (5 bases). Per germline, CDR1 SQVTM and CDR2 ANQGSEA. Trimming stripped 4 bases from V and 1 base from J, with 13 bases between. The length of the CDR3 is 14 residues. CDR3 protein: CSVVAGFQNTEAFF. CDR3 sequence (DNA): TGCAGCGTTGTGGCAGGGTTCCAGAACACTGAAGCTTTCTTT.

This chain joins TRBV5-1 and TRBJ2-7, with D possibly being TRBD2 (5 bases). CDR1 is SGHRS, CDR2 YFSETQ, per germline. The CDR3 length is 15 residues. V was trimmed by 0 bases and J by 1 base, leaving 11 bases between them. The CDR3 region is CASSLAVGVSYEQYF. In nucleotides, the CDR3 is TGCGCCAGCAGCTTGGCGGTGGGAGTGTCCTACGAGCAGTACTTC.

The J gene is TRBJ1-1, the V gene TRBV13, with TRBD1 as a possible D gene (5 bases). The CDR3 length is 14 residues. The V end lost 4 bases, the J end lost 1 base, and 10 bases lay between the germline ends. Germline V gene lookup returns CDR1 PRHDT and CDR2 FYEKMQ (reference sequence). The CDR3 sequence is CASSSTDQNTEAFF. The CDR3, as DNA: TGTGCCAGCAGCTCGACAGACCAGAACACTGAAGCTTTCTTT.

The chain joins TRBV10-3 to TRBJ2-7; 8 bases line up with TRBD2. The CDR3 loop spans 16 amino acids. Germline lookup yields CDR1 ENHRY and CDR2 SYGVKD. Trimming took 0 bases from V and 3 from J; bases not matched to a gene: 7. This chain's CDR3 is CAISESNREGLYEQYF. The CDR3 DNA reads TGTGCCATCAGTGAGTCGAATCGGGAGGGCCTCTACGAGCAGTACTTC.

The chain has TRBV28 and TRBJ2-7; D may be TRBD1 (6 bases). V was clipped by 4 bases and J by 1 base, with 11 bases between them. The CDR3 covers 14 residues. Germline V gene data show CDR1 as MDHEN and CDR2 as SYDVKM. The CDR3 nucleotides are TGTGCCAGCAGTTCGTACAGGGATTCCTACGAGCAGTACTTC. Encoded protein: CASSSYRDSYEQYF.

This clone is a singleton in its sample. The rearrangement joins TRBV3-1 (or the pseudogene TRBV3-2) to TRBJ2-1, with 12 bases aligning to TRBD2. CDR1 and CDR2 (germline): LGHDT, YNNKEL (reference sequence). This CDR3 has 18 residues. V shed 1 base and J 9 bases; nucleotides not matched to a gene: 13. The CDR3 nucleotides are TGTGCCAGCAGCCAAGCCTTAGGGGCTAGCGGGAGGGCCGCTGAGCAGTTCTTC. Translated, it gives CASSQALGASGRAAEQFF.

The chain links TRBV7-8 to TRBJ2-2; tentatively, D is TRBD2 (6 bases). The CDR3 contains 16 residues. Looked up from germline, CDR1 is SGHVS and CDR2 is FQNEAQ. Trimming stripped 5 bases from V and 0 bases from J, with 13 bases between. CDR3 bases: TGTGCCAGCAGCCCGCGAGCGGGCTCGAACACCGGGGAGCTGTTTTTT. Translated, it gives CASSPRAGSNTGELFF.

V and J are TRBV19 and TRBJ2-7; no definite D call. The CDR3 is 14 amino acids. The germline V gene encodes CDR1 LNHDA and CDR2 SQIVND (reference sequence). Trimming removed 4 bases from V and 3 bases from J, with 13 bases in between. The CDR3 loop is CASSSGDAIYEQYF. The CDR3 DNA follows: TGTGCCAGTAGTAGTGGAGACGCAATCTACGAGCAGTACTTC. Together with reference TRBV19 and TRBJ2-7, the CDR3 gives the full variable domain: DGGITQSPKYLFRKEGQNVTLSCEQNLNHDAMYWYRQDPGQGLRLIYYSQIVNDFQKGDIAEGYSVSREKKESFPLTVTSAQKNPTAFYLCASSSGDAIYEQYFGPGTRLTVT.

This chain uses TRBV21-1 with TRBJ2-7; the DNA was not compared with TRBD1, the D call given in the table. TRBV21-1 is a documented pseudogene. This CDR3 contains 14 residues. The CDR3 sequence is CASSLRQGAYEQYF. The CDR3 DNA reads as TGTGCCAGCAGCCTACGACAGGGGGCCTACGAGCAGTACTTC.

V usage is TRBV5-1 and J usage is TRBJ2-2; D is possibly TRBD1 (6 bases). Trimming shortened V by 1 base and J by 9 bases, and 13 bases separated the two germline ends. The CDR3 sequence is 14 residues long. Per the germline V gene, CDR1 is SGHRS and CDR2 is YFSETQ. CDR3: CASSLTTGLRELFF. CDR3 DNA sequence: TGCGCCAGCAGCTTGACCACAGGGCTTCGGGAGCTGTTTTTT.

This clone was recorded only once. The J gene is TRBJ1-4, the V gene TRBV6-6; 9 bases are a match to TRBD1. J lost 8 bases, V lost 5 bases, and 6 bases had no gene match. CDR3 length: 14 residues. CDR1 MNHNY and CDR2 SVGAGI come from the germline V gene (reference sequence). The CDR3 DNA reads as TGTGCCAGCAGTGCCGGGACAGGGTACGAAAAACTGTTTTTT. Translation gives CASSAGTGYEKLFF.

This chain uses TRBV5-4 with TRBJ2-1, with a possible D match to TRBD1 (6 bases). With 4 bases removed from V and 0 bases from J, the gap between germline ends came to 17 bases. Germline-derived CDR1 and CDR2 are SGHNT and YYREEE (reference sequence). The CDR3 contains 17 residues. The CDR3, as DNA: TGTGCCAGCAGCCCGGACCCGGACAGAAACTCCTACAATGAGCAGTTCTTC. It translates to CASSPDPDRNSYNEQFF.

The rearrangement joins TRBV10-3 to TRBJ2-5, with 7 positions matching TRBD1. Germline lookup yields CDR1 ENHRY and CDR2 SYGVKD. The length of the CDR3 is 13 residues. V shed 11 bases and J 5 bases; nucleotides not matched to a gene: 11. The CDR3 loop is CALGDRVDETQYF. In DNA, the CDR3 is TGTGCCCTCGGCGACAGGGTTGACGAGACCCAGTACTTC.

DNA for the CDR3: TGTGCCAGCAGTTTTTCACCGGGTTTCGATGAGCGCGACACCATATATTTT. Its translation is CASSFSPGFDERDTIYF. The genes are TRBV28 and TRBJ1-3; D uncertain. This CDR3 spans 17 amino acids. The V gene lost 3 bases and the J gene lost 8 bases, with 23 bases spanning the gap. CDR1 is MDHEN and CDR2 is SYDVKM in the germline V gene.